Each of the 5 T cell receptor beta chains below was sequenced from the same sample in a study of cytomegalovirus exposure and HLA in healthy donors. TCRdb keeps only in-frame clones here, not all; method: immunoSEQ multiplex PCR. The sample contains approximately 71,000 clones, about 91% of which appear only once. The material sequenced was PBMCs. Receptors were obtained from a young man in good health and CMV-seronegative.

The chain joins TRBV5-5 to TRBJ2-1, with 7 bases aligning to TRBD2. V dropped 4 bases and J dropped 2; count of bases not matched to a gene: 6. CDR1 and CDR2 from the germline V gene are SGHKS and YYEKEE (reference sequence). The CDR3 totals 15 residues. The CDR3 protein is CASSGRERTYNEQFF. DNA for the CDR3: TGTGCCAGCAGCGGGCGGGAGCGCACCTACAATGAGCAGTTCTTC. Full variable domain (missing parts from reference TRBV5-5 and TRBJ2-1): DAGVTQSPTHLIKTRGQQVTLRCSPISGHKSVSWYQQVLGQGPQFIFQYYEKEERGRGNFPDRFSARQFPNYSSELNVNALLLGDSALYLCASSGRERTYNEQFFGPGTRLTVL.

The rearrangement uses TRBV4-3 and TRBJ2-3; 7 bases align to TRBD2. Looked up from germline, CDR1 is LGHNA and CDR2 is YSLEER. The CDR3 is made up of 16 amino acids. Trimming removed 0 bases from V and 5 bases from J; junction bases left unmatched: 8. CDR3 coding DNA: TGCGCCAGCAGCCAAGATCTCCGGGGGGTTGGAGATACGCAGTATTTT. It encodes CASSQDLRGVGDTQYF.

The chain is built from TRBV2 and TRBJ1-2; TRBD1 agrees at 7 bases. The CDR3 sequence is 16 residues long. Germline CDR1 reads SNHLY; CDR2 reads FYNNEI. Losses at the gene ends were 9 bases for V and 4 bases for J; bases not matched to a gene: 17. The DNA for the CDR3 is TGTGCCAGTAAAACGGACTCTCCGGGACAGAGCTATGGCTACACCTTC. As protein: CASKTDSPGQSYGYTF.

The chain combines TRBV15 with TRBJ2-7; 8 nucleotides agree with TRBD1. Losses at the gene ends were 6 bases for V and 3 bases for J; bases not matched to a gene: 4. The CDR3 is made up of 13 amino acids. The germline gives CDR1 LNHNV, CDR2 YYDKDF (reference sequence). The CDR3 protein is CATRGQGGYEQYF. DNA for the CDR3: TGTGCCACCAGAGGACAGGGTGGCTACGAGCAGTACTTC.

The chain employs TRBV6-5 and TRBJ1-1, with D maybe TRBD1 (5 bases). Germline V gene lookup returns CDR1 MNHEY and CDR2 SVGAGI. Trimming removed 0 bases at V and 4 bases at J, with 12 bases between. The CDR3 totals 15 residues. As DNA, the CDR3 is TGTGCCAGCAGTTACTCTAACAGGTTCGCCACTGAAGCTTTCTTT. Protein: CASSYSNRFATEAFF.